The 19 T cell receptor beta chains given below trace back to one sample, sequenced in a study of OX40 agonist ivuxolimab in advanced cancers. Libraries were made using the immunoSEQ multiplex PCR assay. Here the immuneACCESS table is served through TCRdb, limited to in-frame sequences with V and J called. Missing clones are a known gap in these copies; in checked studies unresolved V genes cover under half, and the rest lacks a known reason. This sample comprises around 32,000 clones, roughly 89% of them detected only once. Clones ranked in the top ten supply more than 25% of the sample. The source material was CD4+ or CD8+ T cells sorted from blood, sampled in a trial of the OX40 agonist ivuxolimab. These receptor sequences come from an adult with an advanced solid tumor such as melanoma, head and neck, liver or kidney cancer.

This clone was observed a single time. The CDR3 DNA reads as TGTGCCAGCAGCTTAAGGGGACAGGGCTATGGCTACACCTTC. Protein: CASSLRGQGYGYTF. This sequence joins TRBV7-2 and TRBJ1-2; 9 bases are shared with TRBD1. With 2 bases clipped from V and 4 bases from J, the junction kept 2 bases outside the gene matches. The CDR3 has 14 residues. Germline CDR1 SGHTA, CDR2 FQGNSA.

This CDR3 is CARKQGYEQFF. The CDR3 DNA is TGTGCCAGAAAACAGGGGTATGAGCAGTTCTTC. V usage is TRBV6-4 and J usage is TRBJ2-1; 7 bases map to TRBD1. Germline assignment: CDR1 MRHNA and CDR2 SNTAGT. The CDR3 is made up of 11 amino acids. The V segment lost 9 bases and the J segment 8 bases; nucleotides outside the gene matches: 4.

V gene TRBV6-5 combines with J gene TRBJ1-3; D remains unclear. Trimming took off 5 bases at V and 6 bases at J, with 11 bases between the two ends. This CDR3 comprises 13 residues. The germline gives CDR1 MNHEY, CDR2 SVGAGI. CDR3 in DNA: TGTGCCAGCAGTGAAGCGGAACTAAACACCATATATTTT. Residues: CASSEAELNTIYF.

This rearrangement joins TRBV4-1 to TRBJ2-7; D gene ambiguous. Per germline, CDR1 MGHRA and CDR2 YSYEKL. The CDR3 runs 14 residues. Between the trimmed V and J ends, which lost 0 bases and 3 bases, there was a span of 9 bases. The CDR3 protein is CASSQEEAIYEQYF. The CDR3 region has the DNA TGCGCCAGCAGCCAAGAAGAGGCCATCTACGAGCAGTACTTC.

The chain combines TRBV4-2 with TRBJ2-7; 11 positions agree with TRBD2. V dropped 0 bases and J dropped 3; count of bases not matched to a gene: 4. The CDR3 runs to 16 residues. Germline V CDR1 and CDR2: LGHNA, YNFKEQ. The CDR3 DNA follows: TGTGCCAGCAGCCAAGAAATAACTAGCGGGAGCTACGAGCAGTACTTC. Encoded protein: CASSQEITSGSYEQYF.

The chain combines TRBV29-1 with TRBJ2-1; 10 nucleotides line up with TRBD2. The germline V gene has CDR1 SQVTM and CDR2 ANQGSEA. This CDR3 spans 16 amino acids. Trimming took 0 bases from V and 4 from J; bases not matched to a gene: 6. This CDR3 reads CSVEEILAGAYNEQFF. DNA for the CDR3: TGCAGCGTTGAAGAAATCCTAGCGGGAGCTTACAATGAGCAGTTCTTC.

In its sample, this clone was seen a few times. The CDR3 DNA reads as TGTGCCAGCAGCTTAAGGACGGAGCAGTACTTC. Its protein product is CASSLRTEQYF. The chain joins TRBV5-6 to TRBJ2-7; the D is unclear. The CDR3 loop spans 11 amino acids. Germline V gives CDR1 SGHDT, CDR2 YYEEEE. Trimming pared 2 bases from V and 7 bases from J, leaving 7 bases between.

The J gene is TRBJ2-1, the V gene TRBV7-2; 10 nucleotides agree with TRBD2. V was clipped by 3 bases and J by 7 bases; unmatched bases: 6. The CDR3 sequence is 15 residues long. Germline V lookup: CDR1 SGHTA, CDR2 FQGNSA. In DNA, the CDR3 is TGTGCCAGCAGCTTCATGGGTAGCGGGGGGAATGAGCAGTTCTTC. The encoded protein is CASSFMGSGGNEQFF.

The chain uses TRBV28 and TRBJ2-5; D is unresolved. Trimming left V 4 bases short and J 5 bases short, with 17 bases between. The CDR3 length is 15 residues. Per germline, CDR1 MDHEN and CDR2 SYDVKM. The CDR3 loop reads CASSSTAKDLETQYF. The CDR3 nucleotides read TGTGCCAGCAGTTCGACGGCAAAAGATCTTGAGACCCAGTACTTC.

This sequence joins TRBV7-9 and TRBJ1-2, with 10 bases that match TRBD1. V shed 5 bases, J shed 4 bases, and the junction held 19 bases outside the gene matches. The CDR3 contains 19 residues. Germline V gives CDR1 SEHNR, CDR2 FQNEAQ (reference sequence). CDR3 region: CASSPWTGGLGGPRYGYTF. CDR3 DNA: TGTGCCAGCAGCCCTTGGACAGGGGGTTTGGGGGGACCTCGCTATGGCTACACCTTC.

V gene TRBV1 combines with J gene TRBJ2-7. TRBV1 is assigned pseudogene status. There are 18 residues in the CDR3. In DNA form, the CDR3 reads TGCACCAGCAGCCAAGATTGGTGCGGGTCAGGACAAACCTACGAGCAGTACTTC. This gives the protein CTSSQDWCGSGQTYEQYF.

Remarks on this clone: Distinct nucleotide sequences in the sample also encode this CDR3. The V and J genes are TRBV30 and TRBJ1-2; D possibly corresponds to TRBD1 (5 bases). The CDR3 totals 13 residues. V dropped 3 bases and J dropped 5 bases, with 13 bases sitting between them. Germline V lookup: CDR1 GTSNPN, CDR2 SVGIG (reference sequence). Here the CDR3 reads CAWSSGRDYGYTF. The CDR3 DNA sequence: TGTGCCTGGAGCTCCGGCAGGGATTATGGCTACACCTTC.

The rearrangement uses TRBV7-8 and TRBJ2-6; D not resolved. V lost 1 base to trimming and J lost 0 bases, with 10 bases between them. Germline-derived CDR1 and CDR2 are SGHVS and FQNEAQ. The CDR3 is 17 residues long. The CDR3 region is CASSLEPGISGANVLTF. The CDR3 bases are TGTGCCAGCAGCTTAGAGCCAGGCATCTCTGGGGCCAACGTCCTGACTTTC.

This clone was found a few times. This chain uses TRBV7-9 with TRBJ1-5; 10 bases line up with TRBD1. V lost 4 bases and J lost 6; bases outside the gene matches: 3. The CDR3 totals 14 residues. The V gene's germline CDR1 is SEHNR and CDR2 FQNEAQ (reference sequence). CDR3 bases: TGTGCCAGCAGCTCGGGACAGGGGTCTCAGCCCCAGCATTTT. Translation gives CASSSGQGSQPQHF.

The V call is TRBV9, the J call TRBJ2-2, with a possible D match to TRBD1 (5 bases). CDR3 length equals 15 residues. Trimming took off 0 bases at V and 8 bases at J, with 14 bases between the two ends. Germline loops: CDR1 SGDLS, CDR2 YYNGEE. The CDR3 sequence is CASSVEQENIGELFF. The DNA of the CDR3 is TGTGCCAGCAGCGTAGAACAGGAGAACATAGGGGAGCTGTTTTTT. The full variable domain, its missing parts supplied by reference TRBV9 and TRBJ2-2, is DSGVTQTPKHLITATGQRVTLRCSPRSGDLSVYWYQQSLDQGLQFLIQYYNGEERAKGNILERFSAQQFPDLHSELNLSSLELGDSALYFCASSVEQENIGELFFGEGSRLTVL.

J is TRBJ2-7 and V is TRBV9; D unclear. Germline CDR1 and CDR2: SGDLS and YYNGEE. The CDR3 consists of 12 residues. V was shortened by 4 bases and J by 9 bases, with 14 bases between the two germline ends. CDR3 sequence: CASSPQSTPQYF. The CDR3 nucleotides read TGTGCCAGCAGCCCTCAATCAACACCGCAGTACTTC.

The V and J genes are TRBV9 and TRBJ2-3, with 12 bases fitting TRBD2. This CDR3 region has 16 residues. From germline, CDR1 is SGDLS and CDR2 YYNGEE. V dropped 2 bases and J dropped 0; count of bases not matched to a gene: 1. CDR3 sequence (DNA): TGTGCCAGCAGCGTCGGGACTAGCGGGAGCACAGATACGCAGTATTTT. It encodes CASSVGTSGSTDTQYF.

The rearrangement joins TRBV10-3 to TRBJ2-7; 10 bases agree with TRBD2. CDR3 length: 15 amino acids. The ends lost 4 bases at V and 4 bases at J; junction bases unmatched: 7. Germline CDR1 is ENHRY and CDR2 is SYGVKD. CDR3 in amino acids: CAISAGLAGEYEQYF. The CDR3 region has the DNA TGTGCCATCAGTGCCGGGCTAGCGGGAGAGTACGAGCAGTACTTC.

The V call is TRBV19, the J call TRBJ1-2; possibly TRBD1 for D (5 bases). The CDR3 is 13 amino acids. Trimming left V 8 bases short and J 4 bases short, with 14 bases between. Germline loops: CDR1 LNHDA, CDR2 SQIVND (reference sequence). The CDR3 here is CASLQGVPYGYTF. The DNA for the CDR3 is TGTGCCAGTCTCCAAGGGGTTCCCTATGGCTACACCTTC.